This T cell receptor beta chain appears in the sequencing data of a study of blood T cell repertoires in COVID-19. The wider study: The cDNA or gDNA used as material had been derived from T cells, B-cell-depleted T cells, or PBMCs.

The CDR3 is 13 residues long. V was clipped by 2 bases and J by 10 bases, with 12 bases between them. Original data processing: The assay estimated nucleated cells by amplifying reference gene primers. Data came from immunoSEQ multiplex PCR; TCRdb stores just in-frame clones and leaves some out. V and J calls and clone size are given by that table; D and trimming were obtained from the DNA. Here the sample spans roughly 200,000 clones, more than 75% being singletons. While infection was still active, Seattle patients were enrolled and then followed longitudinally. The chain links TRBV12-3 or TRBV12-4 to TRBJ2-1, with D possibly matching TRBD1 (6 bases). The sequenced material came from peripheral blood. The source is a woman aged 80 or older with COVID-19, enrolled during active disease. The CDR3 region has the DNA TGTGCCAGCAGTTTAAAATACGGGACAGAGCAGTTCTTC. The encoded protein is CASSLKYGTEQFF.